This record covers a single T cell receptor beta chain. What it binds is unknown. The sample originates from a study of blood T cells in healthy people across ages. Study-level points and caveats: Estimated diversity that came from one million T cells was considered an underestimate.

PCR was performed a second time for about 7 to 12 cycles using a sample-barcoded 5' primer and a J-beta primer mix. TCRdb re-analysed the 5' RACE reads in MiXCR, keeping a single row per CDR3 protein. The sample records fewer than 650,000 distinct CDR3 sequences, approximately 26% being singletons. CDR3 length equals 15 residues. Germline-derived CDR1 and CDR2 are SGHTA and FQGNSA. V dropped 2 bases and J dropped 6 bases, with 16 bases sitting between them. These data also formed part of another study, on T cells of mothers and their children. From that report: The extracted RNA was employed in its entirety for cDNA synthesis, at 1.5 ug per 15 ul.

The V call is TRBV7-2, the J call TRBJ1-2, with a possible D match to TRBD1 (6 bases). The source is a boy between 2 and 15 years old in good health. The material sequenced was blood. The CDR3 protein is CASSLNTGSWHGYTF. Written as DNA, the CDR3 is TGTGCCAGCAGCTTAAACACAGGGTCATGGCATGGCTACACCTTC. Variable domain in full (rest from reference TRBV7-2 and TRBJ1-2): GAGVSQSPSNKVTEKGKDVELRCDPISGHTALYWYRQSLGQGLEFLIYFQGNSAPDKSGLPSDRFSAERTGGSVSTLTIQRTQQEDSAVYLCASSLNTGSWHGYTFGSGTRLTVV.